This TCR beta chain was sequenced during a study of graft-versus-host responses after intestinal transplantation. General study results and limits: Allografts from individuals with graft-donor T cell macrochimerism displayed high graft-versus-host to host-versus-graft clonal ratios.

Germline assignment: CDR1 MNHEY and CDR2 SMNVEV (reference sequence). CDR3 size: 13 residues. V lost 5 bases to trimming and J lost 5 bases, with 10 bases between them. Notes on this clone: Its target is unknown.

The protocol was immunoSEQ multiplex PCR, while the TCRdb copy is restricted to in-frame clones and leaves out a portion. This sample has about 120,000 clones, with about 93% found just once. V is TRBV27 and J is TRBJ2-1; D not resolved. The clonotype was recovered from a human donor who received an intestinal transplant. Material: unstimulated CD4+ T cells sorted from spleen or lymph node cells, obtained before intestinal transplant. CDR3 nucleotide sequence: TGTGCCAGCAGTGTCAGGATCGACAATGAGCAGTTCTTC. Its protein product is CASSVRIDNEQFF.